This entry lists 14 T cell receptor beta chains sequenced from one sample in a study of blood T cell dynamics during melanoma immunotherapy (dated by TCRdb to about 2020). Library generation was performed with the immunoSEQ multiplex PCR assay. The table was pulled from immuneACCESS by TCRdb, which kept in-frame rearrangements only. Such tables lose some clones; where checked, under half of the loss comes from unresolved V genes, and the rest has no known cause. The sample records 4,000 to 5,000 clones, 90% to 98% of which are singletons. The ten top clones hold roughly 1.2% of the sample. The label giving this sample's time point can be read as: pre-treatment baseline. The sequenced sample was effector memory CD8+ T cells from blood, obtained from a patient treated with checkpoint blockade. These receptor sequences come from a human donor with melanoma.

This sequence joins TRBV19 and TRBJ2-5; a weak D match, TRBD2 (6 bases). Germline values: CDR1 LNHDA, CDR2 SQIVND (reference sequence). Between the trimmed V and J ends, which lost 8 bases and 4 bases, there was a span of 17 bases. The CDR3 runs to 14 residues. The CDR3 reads CASAGGLVGETQYF. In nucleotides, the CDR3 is TGTGCCAGTGCTGGGGGGTTGGTAGGAGAGACCCAGTACTTC.

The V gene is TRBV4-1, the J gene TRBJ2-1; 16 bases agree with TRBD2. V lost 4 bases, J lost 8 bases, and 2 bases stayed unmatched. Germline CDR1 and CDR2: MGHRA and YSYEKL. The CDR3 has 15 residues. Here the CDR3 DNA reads TGCGCCAGCAGCCTGGGACTAGCGGGAGGGTATGAGCAGTTCTTC. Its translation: CASSLGLAGGYEQFF.

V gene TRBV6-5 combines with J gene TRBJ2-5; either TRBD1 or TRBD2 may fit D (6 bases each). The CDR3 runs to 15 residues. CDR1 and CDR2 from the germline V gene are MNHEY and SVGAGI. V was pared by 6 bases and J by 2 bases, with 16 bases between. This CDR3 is CASSWAGGTQETQYF. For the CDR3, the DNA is TGTGCCAGCAGCTGGGCGGGCGGGACACAAGAGACCCAGTACTTC.

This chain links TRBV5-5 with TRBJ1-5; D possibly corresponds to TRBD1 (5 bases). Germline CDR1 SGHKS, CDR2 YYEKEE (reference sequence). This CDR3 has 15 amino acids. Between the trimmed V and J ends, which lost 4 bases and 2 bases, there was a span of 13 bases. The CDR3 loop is CASSRDPRGNQPQHF. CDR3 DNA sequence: TGTGCCAGCAGCAGGGACCCAAGAGGCAATCAGCCCCAGCATTTT.

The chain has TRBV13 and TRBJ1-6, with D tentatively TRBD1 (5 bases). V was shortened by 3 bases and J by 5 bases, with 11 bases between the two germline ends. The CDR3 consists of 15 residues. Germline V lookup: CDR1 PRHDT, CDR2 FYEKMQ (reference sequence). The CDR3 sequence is CASSLNRIHNSPLHF. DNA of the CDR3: TGTGCCAGCAGCTTGAACAGGATACATAATTCACCCCTCCACTTT. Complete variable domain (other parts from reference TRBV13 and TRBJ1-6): AAGVIQSPRHLIKEKRETATLKCYPIPRHDTVYWYQQGPGQDPQFLISFYEKMQSDKGSIPDRFSAQQFSDYHSELNMSSLELGDSALYFCASSLNRIHNSPLHFGNGTRLTVT.

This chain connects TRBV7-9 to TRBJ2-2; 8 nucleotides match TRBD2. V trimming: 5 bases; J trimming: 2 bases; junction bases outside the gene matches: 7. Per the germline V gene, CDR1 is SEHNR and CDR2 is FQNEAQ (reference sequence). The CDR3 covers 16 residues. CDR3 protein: CASSVVSGSNTGELFF. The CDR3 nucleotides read TGTGCCAGCAGCGTCGTAAGCGGGAGCAACACCGGGGAGCTGTTTTTT.

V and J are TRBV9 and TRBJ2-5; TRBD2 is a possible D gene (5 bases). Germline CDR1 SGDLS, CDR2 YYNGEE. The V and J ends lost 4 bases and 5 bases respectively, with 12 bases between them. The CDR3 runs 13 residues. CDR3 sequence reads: CASSLGRAETQYF. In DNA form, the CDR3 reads TGTGCCAGCAGCCTCGGGCGGGCGGAGACCCAGTACTTC.

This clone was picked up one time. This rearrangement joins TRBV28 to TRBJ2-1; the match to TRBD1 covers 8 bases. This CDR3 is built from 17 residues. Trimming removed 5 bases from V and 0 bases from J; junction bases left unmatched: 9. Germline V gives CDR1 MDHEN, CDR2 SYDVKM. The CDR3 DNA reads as TGTGCCAGCAGTAGGCTACAGGGGGTAAGCTCCTACAATGAGCAGTTCTTC. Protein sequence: CASSRLQGVSSYNEQFF.

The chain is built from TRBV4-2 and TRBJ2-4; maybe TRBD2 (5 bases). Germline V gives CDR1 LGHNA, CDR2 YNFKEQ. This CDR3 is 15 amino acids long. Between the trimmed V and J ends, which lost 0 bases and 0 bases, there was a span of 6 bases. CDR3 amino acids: CASSQEGLAKNIQYF. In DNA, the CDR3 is TGTGCCAGCAGCCAAGAAGGACTAGCCAAAAACATTCAGTACTTC.

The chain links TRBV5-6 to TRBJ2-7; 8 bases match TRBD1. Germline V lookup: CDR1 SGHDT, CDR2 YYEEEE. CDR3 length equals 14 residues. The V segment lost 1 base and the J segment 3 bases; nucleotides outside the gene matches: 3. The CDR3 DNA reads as TGTGCCAGCAGCTTGTCAGGGGGCCTCTACGAGCAGTACTTC. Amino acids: CASSLSGGLYEQYF.

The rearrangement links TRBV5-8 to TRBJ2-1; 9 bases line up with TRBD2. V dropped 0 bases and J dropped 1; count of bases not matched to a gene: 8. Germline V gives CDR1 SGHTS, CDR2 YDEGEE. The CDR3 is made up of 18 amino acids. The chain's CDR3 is CASSLVPGLAQSYNEQFF. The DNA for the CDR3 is TGTGCCAGCAGCTTGGTCCCCGGACTAGCGCAGTCCTACAATGAGCAGTTCTTC.

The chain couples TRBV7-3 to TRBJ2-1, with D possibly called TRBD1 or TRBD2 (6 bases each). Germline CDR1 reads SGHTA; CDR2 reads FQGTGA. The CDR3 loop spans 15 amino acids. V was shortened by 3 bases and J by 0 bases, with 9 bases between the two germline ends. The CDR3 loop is CASSLGGLSYNEQFF. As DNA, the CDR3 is TGTGCCAGCAGCTTGGGGGGCCTCTCCTACAATGAGCAGTTCTTC.

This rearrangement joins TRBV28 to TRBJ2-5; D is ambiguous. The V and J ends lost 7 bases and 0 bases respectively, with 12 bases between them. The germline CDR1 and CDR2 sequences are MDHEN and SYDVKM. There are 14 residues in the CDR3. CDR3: CASTPRTDQETQYF. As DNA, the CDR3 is TGTGCCAGCACCCCAAGGACGGACCAAGAGACCCAGTACTTC.

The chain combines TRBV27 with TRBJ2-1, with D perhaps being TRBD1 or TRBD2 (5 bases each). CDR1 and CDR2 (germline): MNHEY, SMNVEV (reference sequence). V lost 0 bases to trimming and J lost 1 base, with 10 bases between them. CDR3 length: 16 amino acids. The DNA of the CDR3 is TGTGCCAGCAGTTTATCCGGGGCTCATTCCTACAATGAGCAGTTCTTC. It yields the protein CASSLSGAHSYNEQFF.